The source of this T cell receptor (beta chain) is a study of regulatory T cells in long-lasting Graves disease. CDR3 length: 15 residues. V trimming: 5 bases; J trimming: 2 bases; junction bases outside the gene matches: 8. In germline, CDR1 is SGHTA, CDR2 FQGNSA. This clonotype was observed at least ten times. Time point meaning: newly diagnosed GD, antithyroid drugs for less than 3 months. Construction of the TCR library relied on RNA isolated from PBMCs. Graves' disease diagnoses followed American Thyroid Association guidelines. TCR beta libraries were built with iRepertoire HTBI primers and Arm-PCR of CDR3 regions. TCRdb passed the multiplex PCR reads through MiXCR, listing each CDR3 protein once. The profile covers 540,000 or so distinct CDR3 sequences, with approximately 15% appearing a single time and about 10% taken by the ten largest. This sample also belongs to another study, concerning T cells in Graves' hyperthyroidism and ophthalmopathy. That study adds: Patients aged 18 to 65 had newly diagnosed hyperthyroidism of under 2 months' duration. Any patient presenting with uncontrolled infection, other autoimmune disease, pregnancy or lactation was left out.

This clonotype was obtained from a man in his thirties or forties with Graves disease. The material sequenced was peripheral blood mononuclear cells (PBMCs), taken at new diagnosis, from a patient treated with antithyroid drugs. This chain links TRBV7-2 with TRBJ2-7, with 8 nucleotides matching TRBD2. The CDR3 reads CASSPGVAGTYEQYF. DNA of the CDR3: TGTGCCAGCAGCCCCGGGGTAGCGGGAACCTACGAGCAGTACTTC. Supplemented by reference TRBV7-2 and TRBJ2-7, the full variable domain reads GAGVSQSPSNKVTEKGKDVELRCDPISGHTALYWYRQSLGQGLEFLIYFQGNSAPDKSGLPSDRFSAERTGGSVSTLTIQRTQQEDSAVYLCASSPGVAGTYEQYFGPGTRLTVT.